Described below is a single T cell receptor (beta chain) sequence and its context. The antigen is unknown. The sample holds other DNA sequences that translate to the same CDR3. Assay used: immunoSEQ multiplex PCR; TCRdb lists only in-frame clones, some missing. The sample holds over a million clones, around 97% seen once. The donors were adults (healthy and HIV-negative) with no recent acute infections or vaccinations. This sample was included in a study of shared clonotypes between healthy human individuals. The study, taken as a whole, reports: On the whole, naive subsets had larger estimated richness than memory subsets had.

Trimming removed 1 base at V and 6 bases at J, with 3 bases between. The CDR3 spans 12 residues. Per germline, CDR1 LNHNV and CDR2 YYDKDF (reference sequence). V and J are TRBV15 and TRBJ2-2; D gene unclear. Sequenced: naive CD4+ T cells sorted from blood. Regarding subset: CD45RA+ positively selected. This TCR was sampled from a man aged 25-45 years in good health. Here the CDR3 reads CATSRVPGELFF. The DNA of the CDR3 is TGTGCCACCAGCAGAGTCCCCGGGGAGCTGTTTTTT.